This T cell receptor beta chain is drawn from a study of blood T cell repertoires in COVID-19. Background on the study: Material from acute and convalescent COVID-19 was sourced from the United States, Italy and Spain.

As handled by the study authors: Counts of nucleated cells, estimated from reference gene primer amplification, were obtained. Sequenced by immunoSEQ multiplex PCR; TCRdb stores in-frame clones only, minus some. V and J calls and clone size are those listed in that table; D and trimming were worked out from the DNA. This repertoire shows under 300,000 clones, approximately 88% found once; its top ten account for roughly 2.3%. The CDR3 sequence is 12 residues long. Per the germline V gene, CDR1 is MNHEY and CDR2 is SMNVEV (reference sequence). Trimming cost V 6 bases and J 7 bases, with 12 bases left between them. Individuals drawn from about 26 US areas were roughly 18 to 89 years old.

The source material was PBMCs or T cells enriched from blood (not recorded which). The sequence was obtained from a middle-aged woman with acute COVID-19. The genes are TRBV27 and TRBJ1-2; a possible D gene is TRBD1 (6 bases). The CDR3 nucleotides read TGTGCCAGCAGCTCTTCAGGGGTTGGCTACACCTTC. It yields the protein CASSSSGVGYTF.